What follows is one TCR beta chain and its context. Its antigen remains unknown. The sample originates from a study of cytomegalovirus exposure and HLA in healthy donors. General study points: Researchers reportedly found TCR beta sequences accurately predicted most subjects' HLA-A and HLA-B alleles. Later analysis showed most CMV-associated TCR beta chains appearing HLA-restricted. Reports indicated that the classifier achieved high specificity and sensitivity in diagnosing cytomegalovirus status.

PCR involved 60 Vbeta and 13 Jbeta primers. Using immunoSEQ multiplex PCR, the repertoire was profiled, and TCRdb retains in-frame clones only, with some absent. In the table there are some 200,000 clones, roughly four fifths of which are singletons. CDR1 is SEHNR, CDR2 FQNEAQ, per germline (reference sequence). This CDR3 contains 14 residues. V shed 5 bases, J shed 3 bases, and the junction held 6 bases outside the gene matches. The rearrangement joins TRBV7-9 to TRBJ2-7; 8 bases fit TRBD2. Sequencing was performed on PBMCs. The TCR sequence derives from a woman aged 25 to 39 in good health and CMV-seropositive. CDR3 sequence: CASSRGGTRYEQYF. The DNA of the CDR3 is TGTGCCAGCAGCCGCGGGGGGACCCGCTACGAGCAGTACTTC.